This T cell receptor (beta chain) derives from a study of blood T cell repertoires in COVID-19. On the study more broadly: Samples of COVID-19 (acute and convalescent) were obtained from the United States, Italy and Spain. The analysed material was cDNA or gDNA that came from T cells, B-cell-depleted T cells, or PBMCs.

Per the study methods: Estimation of nucleated cell counts was performed using reference gene primer amplification. Assay: immunoSEQ multiplex PCR; the TCRdb copy retains only in-frame clones and omits some. D and trimming were read from the DNA, whereas the V and J calls and clone size are those reported in that table. The sample lists about 190,000 clones; approximately 81% were seen once. In this sample, this clone turned up a few times. The sequence derives from a woman older than 75 with active or convalescent COVID-19. Sequencing input: peripheral blood.

This CDR3 is CASSQTDTQYF. As DNA, the CDR3 is TGTGCCAGCAGCCAGACAGATACGCAGTATTTT. The rearrangement uses TRBV2 and TRBJ2-3; D is ambiguous. The ends were cut back, 6 bases at V and 3 bases at J, with 4 bases in the middle. Germline lookup yields CDR1 SNHLY and CDR2 FYNNEI. The length of the CDR3 is 11 residues.